This TCR beta chain was sequenced during a study of shared clonotypes between healthy human individuals. CDR3 size: 14 residues. The V gene's germline CDR1 is MDHEN and CDR2 SYDVKM. V was shortened by 5 bases and J by 0 bases, with 8 bases between the two germline ends. Assay: immunoSEQ multiplex PCR; the TCRdb copy retains only in-frame clones and omits some. The sample holds millions of clones, over 90% seen once. The origin of this receptor is a young man in good health. Some clones in this sample may be carry-over from other donors' samples. Sequences were obtained from naive CD4+ T cells from PBMCs. The subset denotes: CD45RA+ positively selected. The rearrangement uses TRBV28 and TRBJ1-3, with D unresolved. CDR3 loop: CASSPHRSGNTIYF. The CDR3 coding sequence is TGTGCCAGCAGTCCGCACCGCTCTGGAAACACCATATATTTT.